The T cell receptor (beta chain) described here comes from a study of cytotoxic CD8 clonotypes in ibrutinib-treated CLL. About the research overall: The subjects consisted of around eleven relapsed/refractory and roughly 15 treatment-naive individuals, with 17 to 18 IGHV unmutated. Approximately 25 partial and 2 complete responses; at median around 71 months, about 14 remitted, roughly 12 progressed. Study-wide results and limits: Public clonotypes, an uncommon group, contracted or remained stable on treatment. Clonality (at baseline) was higher than in age-matched healthy donors and tracked circulating CD8+ T-cell counts.

V lost 7 bases and J lost 2, with 11 bases in between. The CDR3 spans 12 residues. Per germline, CDR1 SQVTM and CDR2 ANQGSEA. Only in-frame clones appear in the TCRdb table, and some are missing; sequencing was by immunoSEQ multiplex PCR. In the table there are roughly 250,000 clones, 70% of which are singletons. A note on this clone: Its antigen is not identified.

The V and J genes are TRBV29-1 and TRBJ2-5; the D gene is possibly TRBD2 (5 bases). The receptor's source is a human donor with chronic lymphocytic leukemia. Sequenced here: PBMCs, sampled after 24 months of ibrutinib treatment. CDR3 DNA: TGCAGCGCCGGAGGACGGCAAGAGACCCAGTACTTC. Its protein product is CSAGGRQETQYF.